A single sample gave rise to the 28 T cell receptor beta chains below, sequenced in a study of blood T cell repertoires in COVID-19. Some clones are missing from TCRdb's copy, which holds only in-frame ones; the method was immunoSEQ multiplex PCR. The sample shows about 55,000 clones, about 70% of them seen only once. Input material: peripheral blood. The receptors stem from a woman in her seventies with acute or convalescent COVID-19.

The chain couples TRBV3-1 (or the pseudogene TRBV3-2) to TRBJ2-3; 9 nucleotides match TRBD2. There are 13 residues in the CDR3. V shed 0 bases, J shed 15 bases, and the junction held 7 bases outside the gene matches. Germline V gene lookup returns CDR1 LGHDT and CDR2 YNNKEL (reference sequence). CDR3 sequence: CASSQDGGLAGYF. The CDR3 DNA is TGTGCCAGCAGCCAAGACGGAGGTCTAGCGGGATATTTT.

The chain carries TRBV7-6 and TRBJ2-3, with unresolved D. The germline CDR1 and CDR2 sequences are SGHVS and FNYEAQ. V lost 7 bases, J lost 2 bases, and 19 bases lay in between. This CDR3 is built from 16 residues. The CDR3 sequence: CASTPSPDRVTDTQYF. The CDR3 region has the DNA TGTGCCAGCACCCCCTCCCCCGATCGGGTCACAGATACGCAGTATTTT.

The CDR3 loop is CASSLALSQATNEKLFF. CDR3 nucleotides: TGTGCCAGCAGCTTGGCCCTCTCACAGGCAACTAATGAAAAACTGTTTTTT. This chain uses TRBV5-5 with TRBJ1-4; TRBD1 is a possible D gene (5 bases). The CDR3 runs to 17 residues. Trimming stripped 0 bases from V and 0 bases from J, with 12 bases between. Germline V lookup: CDR1 SGHKS, CDR2 YYEKEE (reference sequence).

V is TRBV25-1 and J is TRBJ1-1, with D tentatively TRBD1 (5 bases). This CDR3 contains 11 residues. Deletions cut 4 bases from V and 10 bases from J, with 10 bases between. Germline loops: CDR1 MGHDK, CDR2 SYGVNS. The CDR3 sequence: CASSVEGRAFF. Here the CDR3 DNA reads TGTGCCAGCAGTGTGGAGGGGAGAGCTTTCTTT.

The V and J genes are TRBV6-5 and TRBJ1-2, with D perhaps matching TRBD1 (6 bases). CDR1 is MNHEY, CDR2 SVGAGI, per germline. The ends were cut back, 6 bases at V and 10 bases at J, with 15 bases in the middle. CDR3 length: 12 amino acids. As DNA, the CDR3 is TGTGCCAGCAGCCGGGGACACAAGGACTACACCTTC. Translation: CASSRGHKDYTF.

The chain recombines TRBV2 with TRBJ2-7, with 8 bases aligning to TRBD1. With 6 bases clipped from V and 6 bases from J, the junction kept 16 bases outside the gene matches. This CDR3 is built from 16 residues. The germline V gene encodes CDR1 SNHLY and CDR2 FYNNEI. The CDR3 nucleotides read TGTGCCAGCAGAGGTATGGACAGGGCCTACCCGGGCGAGCAGTACGTC. Residues: CASRGMDRAYPGEQYV.

This clone was seen a few times. J is TRBJ1-3 and V is TRBV18; D possibly corresponds to TRBD1 (5 bases). The V end was cut by 3 bases, the J end by 2 bases, with 5 bases between. The CDR3 runs to 13 residues. The germline CDR1 and CDR2 sequences are KGHSH and LQKENI. The CDR3 bases are TGTGCCAGCTCACCGGACACTGGAAACACCATATATTTT. Its translation is CASSPDTGNTIYF.

The CDR3 nucleotides read TGTGCCAGCAGCCAAGAAGTGGGAGGGGCTGGCTACACCTTC. Its protein product is CASSQEVGGAGYTF. J is TRBJ1-2 and V is TRBV14; D perhaps matches TRBD1 (5 bases). Germline V lookup: CDR1 SGHDN, CDR2 FVKESK. V lost 0 bases, J lost 7 bases, and 12 bases lay in between. CDR3 length: 14 amino acids.

Only one count was recorded for this clone. The gene calls are TRBV6-5 and TRBJ2-7; D not certain. CDR1 MNHEY and CDR2 SVGAGI come from the germline V gene. The CDR3 runs 15 residues. V was pared by 6 bases and J by 4 bases, with 19 bases between. CDR3 nucleotides: TGTGCCAGCAGCCCGATGGTGTCGAAACATTACGAGCAGTACTTC. This codes for CASSPMVSKHYEQYF.

This clone was counted only a few times. The CDR3 region is CAWTPYQETQYF. The CDR3 DNA reads TGTGCCTGGACTCCCTACCAAGAGACCCAGTACTTC. This chain uses TRBV30 with TRBJ2-5, with unresolved D. V lost 4 bases and J lost 0, with 6 bases in between. The CDR3 length is 12 residues. The germline V gene has CDR1 GTSNPN and CDR2 SVGIG (reference sequence). Supplemented by reference TRBV30 and TRBJ2-5, the full variable domain reads SQTIHQWPATLVQPVGSPLSLECTVEGTSNPNLYWYRQAAGRGLQLLFYSVGIGQISSEVPQNLSASRPQDRQFILSSKKLLLSDSGFYLCAWTPYQETQYFGPGTRLLVL.

This chain joins TRBV6-5 and TRBJ2-3; tentative D call: TRBD2 (6 bases). Looked up from germline, CDR1 is MNHEY and CDR2 is SVGAGI. The CDR3 sequence is 16 residues long. Trimming pared 4 bases from V and 2 bases from J, leaving 16 bases between. Here the CDR3 reads CASSFRPAGSTDTQYF. The CDR3 DNA reads TGTGCCAGCAGTTTTCGGCCGGCGGGGTCCACAGATACGCAGTATTTT.

The gene calls are TRBV18 and TRBJ2-5; unclear D gene. The CDR3 is made up of 12 amino acids. Trimming stripped 1 base from V and 3 bases from J, with 3 bases between. The germline V gene encodes CDR1 KGHSH and CDR2 LQKENI. CDR3 sequence: CASSPLKETQYF. DNA for the CDR3: TGTGCCAGCTCACCACTAAAAGAGACCCAGTACTTC.

The gene calls are TRBV3-1 (or the pseudogene TRBV3-2) and TRBJ2-7, with 11 bases identical to TRBD1. CDR3 length: 14 amino acids. J was trimmed by 8 bases and V by 3 bases; bases with no gene match: 6. In germline, CDR1 is LGHDT, CDR2 YNNKEL (reference sequence). The CDR3 region has the DNA TGTGCCAGCAGCCACGGCGGGGACAGGGGGAAGCAGTACGTC. It encodes CASSHGGDRGKQYV.

This chain connects TRBV2 to TRBJ1-4; 8 nucleotides agree with TRBD1. Trimming removed 6 bases from V and 4 bases from J; junction bases left unmatched: 7. The CDR3 runs to 15 residues. Germline lookup yields CDR1 SNHLY and CDR2 FYNNEI. The DNA for the CDR3 is TGTGCCAGCAGAGAAAGGACAGGGCGTAATGAAAAACTGTTTTTT. Residues: CASRERTGRNEKLFF.

This clone was seen more than once but under ten times. Additional DNA sequences in this sample encode the identical CDR3. The chain recombines TRBV11-3 with TRBJ2-3; no clear D. The CDR3 length is 13 residues. CDR1 and CDR2 from the germline V gene are SGHNT and YENEEA. Trimming stripped 4 bases from V and 1 base from J, with 6 bases between. As DNA, the CDR3 is TGTGCCAGCAGCTCCCGAGGCACAGATACGCAGTATTTT. It yields the protein CASSSRGTDTQYF.

The chain uses TRBV7-3 and TRBJ1-1; 8 positions match TRBD1. Germline CDR1 is SGHTA and CDR2 is FQGTGA. The length of the CDR3 is 15 residues. The J segment lost 1 base and the V segment lost 1 base, leaving 2 bases of the junction unmatched. This CDR3 is CASSLKGQGNTEAFF. DNA of the CDR3: TGTGCCAGCAGCTTAAAAGGACAGGGGAACACTGAAGCTTTCTTT.

This sequence joins TRBV6-5 and TRBJ1-3, with 8 bases that match TRBD1. Trimming took 9 bases from V and 0 from J; bases not matched to a gene: 7. Per the germline V gene, CDR1 is MNHEY and CDR2 is SVGAGI. This CDR3 comprises 15 residues. The chain's CDR3 is CASRQGMSSGNTIYF. DNA for the CDR3: TGTGCCAGTCGACAGGGGATGAGCTCTGGAAACACCATATATTTT.

The count of this clone is one. V usage is TRBV19 and J usage is TRBJ1-2; 8 bases match TRBD1. The CDR3 loop spans 17 amino acids. V lost 6 bases to trimming and J lost 4 bases; unmatched junction nucleotides: 16. CDR1 and CDR2 (germline): LNHDA, SQIVND (reference sequence). In DNA form, the CDR3 reads TGTGCCAGTAGGAGAGTGGGGCAGGGGGCGCGAGGCTATGGCTACACCTTC. Translated, it gives CASRRVGQGARGYGYTF.

The chain employs TRBV19 and TRBJ1-1, with a tentative D call TRBD1 (5 bases). V dropped 2 bases and J dropped 4 bases, with 14 bases sitting between them. The CDR3 covers 15 residues. Germline V gene lookup returns CDR1 LNHDA and CDR2 SQIVND (reference sequence). The CDR3 here is CASSIRPMGGTEAFF. In DNA, the CDR3 is TGTGCCAGTAGTATAAGGCCTATGGGGGGCACTGAAGCTTTCTTT.

The CDR3 DNA reads TGTGCCAGCAGCCTCGAGTGGAATTCACCCCTCCACTTT. Amino acids: CASSLEWNSPLHF. The V and J genes are TRBV7-3 and TRBJ1-6; D is unclear. Per the germline V gene, CDR1 is SGHTA and CDR2 is FQGTGA. V lost 5 bases and J lost 7, with 9 bases in between. The CDR3 extends over 13 amino acids.

The chain is built from TRBV6-1 and TRBJ2-7, with 9 bases identical to TRBD1. The CDR3 is 16 amino acids. The germline V gene has CDR1 MNHNS and CDR2 SASEGT. V lost 2 bases, J lost 2 bases, and 7 bases stayed unmatched. The CDR3, as DNA: TGTGCCAGCAGTGAACCGGGACAGGGCCATCCCTACGAGCAGTACGTC. It encodes CASSEPGQGHPYEQYV.

This chain connects TRBV2 to TRBJ1-5, with D maybe TRBD1 (5 bases). Between the trimmed V and J ends, which lost 4 bases and 12 bases, there was a span of 13 bases. The germline gives CDR1 SNHLY, CDR2 FYNNEI. There are 12 residues in the CDR3. This CDR3 reads CASSGSLGGQHF. Here the CDR3 DNA reads TGTGCCAGCAGTGGATCGCTGGGGGGCCAGCATTTT.

The J gene is TRBJ1-3, the V gene TRBV11-2, with D perhaps matching TRBD1 (6 bases). V was pared by 2 bases and J by 2 bases, with 7 bases between. Germline V gene sequence: CDR1 SGHAT, CDR2 FQNNGV. The CDR3 is made up of 14 amino acids. This CDR3 is CASSLSGAGNTIYF. The CDR3 DNA reads as TGTGCCAGCAGCTTATCAGGGGCTGGAAACACCATATATTTT.

This rearrangement joins TRBV9 to TRBJ2-1; no clear D. Deletions cut 0 bases from V and 0 bases from J, with 7 bases between. Germline V gives CDR1 SGDLS, CDR2 YYNGEE. The CDR3 loop spans 15 amino acids. The CDR3 reads CASSVESSSYNEQFF. CDR3 nucleotide sequence: TGTGCCAGCAGCGTAGAATCCAGCTCCTACAATGAGCAGTTCTTC. Full variable domain (remainder filled in from reference TRBV9 and TRBJ2-1): DSGVTQTPKHLITATGQRVTLRCSPRSGDLSVYWYQQSLDQGLQFLIQYYNGEERAKGNILERFSAQQFPDLHSELNLSSLELGDSALYFCASSVESSSYNEQFFGPGTRLTVL.

In this sample, this clone turned up a few times. The chain has TRBV5-1 and TRBJ2-1; 8 bases fit TRBD2. CDR3 length: 14 amino acids. V shed 4 bases and J 5 bases; nucleotides not matched to a gene: 5. Germline CDR1 and CDR2: SGHRS and YFSETQ. The CDR3 spells CASSNGGANNEQFF. In DNA form, the CDR3 reads TGCGCCAGCAGCAACGGGGGGGCTAACAATGAGCAGTTCTTC.

The gene calls are TRBV5-1 and TRBJ2-3; 8 bases are a match to TRBD2. This CDR3 region has 15 residues. Germline V gene sequence: CDR1 SGHRS, CDR2 YFSETQ. V dropped 2 bases and J dropped 4; count of bases not matched to a gene: 6. The DNA for the CDR3 is TGCGCCAGCAGCTTAGCGGGGGTGAGTGCAGATACGCAGTATTTT. This gives the protein CASSLAGVSADTQYF.

V gene TRBV7-2 combines with J gene TRBJ1-2; 9 positions match TRBD1. V gave up 5 bases and J gave up 7 bases; unmatched junction bases: 11. Germline V lookup: CDR1 SGHTA, CDR2 FQGNSA. This CDR3 contains 15 residues. The CDR3, as DNA: TGTGCCAGCAGCCTTGGGACAGGGACTCGGATTGGCTACACCTTC. Protein product: CASSLGTGTRIGYTF. Complete variable domain (other parts from reference TRBV7-2 and TRBJ1-2): GAGVSQSPSNKVTEKGKDVELRCDPISGHTALYWYRQSLGQGLEFLIYFQGNSAPDKSGLPSDRFSAERTGGSVSTLTIQRTQQEDSAVYLCASSLGTGTRIGYTFGSGTRLTVV.

The chain employs TRBV12-3 or TRBV12-4 and TRBJ2-7; D is ambiguous. V was shortened by 2 bases and J by 3 bases, with 8 bases between the two germline ends. The CDR3 spans 13 residues. The CDR3 DNA is TGTGCCAGCAGTTTATACCTATTCTACGAGCAGTACTTC. Protein: CASSLYLFYEQYF.